Given below is one T cell receptor (beta chain) in context. No antigen is known for it. Sequencing was performed with immunoSEQ multiplex PCR; in TCRdb, only in-frame clones are kept and a portion is missing. The sample holds about 150,000 clones, over 75% seen once. The germline V gene encodes CDR1 SEHNR and CDR2 FQNEAQ (reference sequence). This CDR3 region has 15 residues. The V gene lost 2 bases and the J gene lost 3 bases, with 13 bases spanning the gap. This specimen comes from a study of T cell responses to AZD1222 COVID-19 vaccine. Notes on the study in general: White British people made up most donors, females outnumbered males, and clonal diversity was possibly underestimated.

The sample was peripheral blood, taken on day 0 of AZD1222 vaccination. The chain recombines TRBV7-9 with TRBJ1-2, with TRBD1 as a possible D gene (5 bases). This clonotype originated in an adult in good health. Here the CDR3 reads CASSLTLRGDYGYTF. DNA for the CDR3: TGTGCCAGCAGCTTAACCCTCAGAGGGGACTATGGCTACACCTTC. Together with reference TRBV7-9 and TRBJ1-2, the CDR3 gives the full variable domain: DTGVSQNPRHKITKRGQNVTFRCDPISEHNRLYWYRQTLGQGPEFLTYFQNEAQLEKSRLLSDRFSAERPKGSFSTLEIQRTEQGDSAMYLCASSLTLRGDYGYTFGSGTRLTVV.